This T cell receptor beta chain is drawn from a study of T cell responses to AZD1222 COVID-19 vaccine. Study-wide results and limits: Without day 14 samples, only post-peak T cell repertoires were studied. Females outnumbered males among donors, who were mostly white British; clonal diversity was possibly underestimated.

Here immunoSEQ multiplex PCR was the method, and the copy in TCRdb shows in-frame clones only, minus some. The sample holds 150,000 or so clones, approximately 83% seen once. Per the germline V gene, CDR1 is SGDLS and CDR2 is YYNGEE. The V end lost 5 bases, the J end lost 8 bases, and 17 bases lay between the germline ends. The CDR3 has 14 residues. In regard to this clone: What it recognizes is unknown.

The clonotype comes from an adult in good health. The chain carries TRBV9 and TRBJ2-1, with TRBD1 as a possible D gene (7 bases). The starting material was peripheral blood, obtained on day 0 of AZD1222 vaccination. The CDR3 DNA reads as TGTGCCAGCAGTAAGGAGGGGGCGGGCGATGAGCAGTTCTTC. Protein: CASSKEGAGDEQFF.